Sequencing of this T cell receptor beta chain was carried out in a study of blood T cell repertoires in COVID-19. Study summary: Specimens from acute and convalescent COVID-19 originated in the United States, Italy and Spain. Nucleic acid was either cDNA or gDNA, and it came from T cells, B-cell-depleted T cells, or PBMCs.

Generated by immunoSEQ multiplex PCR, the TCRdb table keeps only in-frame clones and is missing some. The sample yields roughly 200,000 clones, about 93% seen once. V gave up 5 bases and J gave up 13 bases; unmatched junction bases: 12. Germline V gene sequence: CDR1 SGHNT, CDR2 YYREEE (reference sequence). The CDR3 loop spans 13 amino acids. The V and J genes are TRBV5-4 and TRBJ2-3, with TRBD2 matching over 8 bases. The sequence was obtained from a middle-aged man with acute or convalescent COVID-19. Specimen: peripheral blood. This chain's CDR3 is CASSNQLNSGEYF. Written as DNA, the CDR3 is TGTGCCAGCAGTAACCAATTGAATAGCGGGGAGTATTTT.